This entry describes one TCR beta chain. The antigen is undetermined. This entry is derived from a study of T cell responses to AZD1222 COVID-19 vaccine. Study results and caveats: Of the AZD1222 recipients, only 6 or 7 were seropositive at baseline. Donors were chiefly white British, with a greater number of females, and clonal diversity was perhaps underestimated. Across spike, vaccine-associated CD4 TCRs were found, dominant at 160-218 and 743-854.

Profiling relied on immunoSEQ multiplex PCR, and the TCRdb table lists in-frame clones only, not all of them. This sample has more than 95,000 clones, with 90% found just once. The germline gives CDR1 SGHTA, CDR2 FQGTGA. Trimming removed 2 bases at V and 4 bases at J, with 6 bases between. The CDR3 totals 13 residues. Material: peripheral blood, obtained on day 0 of AZD1222 vaccination. The genes are TRBV7-3 and TRBJ1-3; D uncertain. The clonotype comes from an adult in good health. CDR3 nucleotides: TGTGCCAGCAGCTTACAGTCGGGAAACACCATATATTTT. This translates into CASSLQSGNTIYF. Together with reference TRBV7-3 and TRBJ1-3, the CDR3 gives the full variable domain: GAGVSQTPSNKVTEKGKYVELRCDPISGHTALYWYRQSLGQGPEFLIYFQGTGAADDSGLPNDRFFAVRPEGSVSTLKIQRTERGDSAVYLCASSLQSGNTIYFGEGSWLTVV.